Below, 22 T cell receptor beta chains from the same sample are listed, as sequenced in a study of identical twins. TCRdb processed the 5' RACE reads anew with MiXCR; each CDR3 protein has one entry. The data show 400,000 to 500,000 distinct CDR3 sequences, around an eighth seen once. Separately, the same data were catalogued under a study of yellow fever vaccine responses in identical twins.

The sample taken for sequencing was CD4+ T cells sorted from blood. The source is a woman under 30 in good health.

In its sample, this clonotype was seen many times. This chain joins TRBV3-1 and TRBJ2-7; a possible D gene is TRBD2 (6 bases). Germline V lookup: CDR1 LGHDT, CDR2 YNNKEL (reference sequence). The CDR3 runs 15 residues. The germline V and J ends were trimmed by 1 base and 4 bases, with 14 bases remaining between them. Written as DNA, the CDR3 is TGTGCCAGCAGCCAAGGGAATCTAGCGCAGTACGAGCAGTACTTC. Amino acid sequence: CASSQGNLAQYEQYF.

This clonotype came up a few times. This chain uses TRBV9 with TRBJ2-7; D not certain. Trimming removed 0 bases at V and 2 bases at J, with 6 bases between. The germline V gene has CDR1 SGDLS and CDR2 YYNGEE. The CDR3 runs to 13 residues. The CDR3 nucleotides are TGTGCCAGCAGCGTAGGTCCGGCCTACGAGCAGTACTTC. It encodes CASSVGPAYEQYF.

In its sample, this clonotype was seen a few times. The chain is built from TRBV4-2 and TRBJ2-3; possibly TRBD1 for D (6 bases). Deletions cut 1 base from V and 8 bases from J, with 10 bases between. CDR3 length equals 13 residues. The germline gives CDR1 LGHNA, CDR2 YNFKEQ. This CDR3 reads CASSQVQGGTQYF. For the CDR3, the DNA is TGTGCCAGCAGCCAAGTACAGGGCGGTACGCAGTATTTT.

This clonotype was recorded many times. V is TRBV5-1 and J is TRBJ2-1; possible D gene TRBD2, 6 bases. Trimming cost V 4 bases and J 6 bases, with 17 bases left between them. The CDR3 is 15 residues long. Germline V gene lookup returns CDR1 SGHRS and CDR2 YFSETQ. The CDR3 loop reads CASSRTLGGVNEQFF. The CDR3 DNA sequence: TGCGCCAGCAGCCGGACCCTGGGAGGTGTCAATGAGCAGTTCTTC.

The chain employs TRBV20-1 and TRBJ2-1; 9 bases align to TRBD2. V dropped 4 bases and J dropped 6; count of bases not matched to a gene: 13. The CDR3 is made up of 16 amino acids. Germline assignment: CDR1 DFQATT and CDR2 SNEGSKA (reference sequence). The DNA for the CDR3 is TGCAGTGCTACCAGCGCTAGCGGGAACGTGGTCAATGAGCAGTTCTTC. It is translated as CSATSASGNVVNEQFF.

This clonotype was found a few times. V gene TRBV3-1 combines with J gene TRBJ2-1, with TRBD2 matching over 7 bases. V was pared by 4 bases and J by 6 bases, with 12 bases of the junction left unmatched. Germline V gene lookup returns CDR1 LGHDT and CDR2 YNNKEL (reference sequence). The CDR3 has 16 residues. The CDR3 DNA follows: TGTGCCAGCAGCCGATACGCCTTGACGGGGGGCAATGAGCAGTTCTTC. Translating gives CASSRYALTGGNEQFF.

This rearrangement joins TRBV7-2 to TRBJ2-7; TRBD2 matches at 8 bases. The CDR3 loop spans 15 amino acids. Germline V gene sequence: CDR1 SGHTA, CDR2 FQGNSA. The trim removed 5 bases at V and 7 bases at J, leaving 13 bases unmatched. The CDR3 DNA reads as TGTGCCAGCAGCGTAACCCCGACTAGCGTGGGTGAGCAGTACTTC. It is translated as CASSVTPTSVGEQYF.

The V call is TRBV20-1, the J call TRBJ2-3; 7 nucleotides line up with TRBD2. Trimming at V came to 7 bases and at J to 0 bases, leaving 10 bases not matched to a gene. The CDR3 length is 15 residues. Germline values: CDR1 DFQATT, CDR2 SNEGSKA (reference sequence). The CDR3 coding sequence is TGCAGTGTCTCCGGGGGGACGGGTAGCACAGATACGCAGTATTTT. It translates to CSVSGGTGSTDTQYF.

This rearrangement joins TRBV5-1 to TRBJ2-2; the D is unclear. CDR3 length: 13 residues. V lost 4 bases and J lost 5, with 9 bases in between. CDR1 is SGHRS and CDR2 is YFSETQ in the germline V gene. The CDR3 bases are TGCGCCAGCAGCACAACAATAACCGGGGAGCTGTTTTTT. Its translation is CASSTTITGELFF.

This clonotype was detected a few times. The CDR3 loop is CASSYSGGATYNEQFF. In DNA, the CDR3 is TGTGCCAGCAGTTACTCAGGGGGGGCGACCTACAATGAGCAGTTCTTC. V and J are TRBV6-5 and TRBJ2-1; weak D call: TRBD2 (7 bases). Looked up from germline, CDR1 is MNHEY and CDR2 is SVGAGI. This CDR3 region has 16 residues. V was trimmed by 0 bases and J by 2 bases, leaving 11 bases between them.

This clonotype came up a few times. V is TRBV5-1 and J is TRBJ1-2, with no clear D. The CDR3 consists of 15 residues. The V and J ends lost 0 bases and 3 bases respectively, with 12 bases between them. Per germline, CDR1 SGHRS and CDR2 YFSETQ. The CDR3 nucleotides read TGCGCCAGCAGCTTGGCCCCCCACGGGGACTATGGCTACACCTTC. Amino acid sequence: CASSLAPHGDYGYTF.

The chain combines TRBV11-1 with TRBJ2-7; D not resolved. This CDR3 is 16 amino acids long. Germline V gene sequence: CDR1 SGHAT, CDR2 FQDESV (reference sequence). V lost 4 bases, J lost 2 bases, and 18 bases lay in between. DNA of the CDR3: TGTGCCAGCAGCTCGAGTAGGGCAGGTCGGACCTACGAGCAGTACTTC. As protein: CASSSSRAGRTYEQYF.

This chain's CDR3 is CASSLGTSGLTDTQYF. The CDR3 coding sequence is TGTGCCAGCTCACTAGGGACTAGCGGGCTCACAGATACGCAGTATTTT. V gene TRBV18 combines with J gene TRBJ2-3; 12 bases match TRBD2. The CDR3 extends over 16 amino acids. Per germline, CDR1 KGHSH and CDR2 LQKENI. Trimming removed 4 bases from V and 2 bases from J; junction bases left unmatched: 4.

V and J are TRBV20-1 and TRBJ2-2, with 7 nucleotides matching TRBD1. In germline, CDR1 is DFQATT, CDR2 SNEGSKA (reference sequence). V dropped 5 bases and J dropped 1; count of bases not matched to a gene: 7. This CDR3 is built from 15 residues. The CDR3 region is CSAPPGQKNTGELFF. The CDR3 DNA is TGCAGTGCTCCACCGGGACAGAAGAACACCGGGGAGCTGTTTTTT.

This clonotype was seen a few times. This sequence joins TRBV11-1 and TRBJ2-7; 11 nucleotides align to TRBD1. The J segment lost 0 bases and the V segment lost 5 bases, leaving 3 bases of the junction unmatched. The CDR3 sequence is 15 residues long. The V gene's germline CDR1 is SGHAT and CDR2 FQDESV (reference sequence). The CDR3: CASSRDRGASYEQYF. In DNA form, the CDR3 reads TGTGCCAGCAGCCGGGACAGGGGGGCCTCCTACGAGCAGTACTTC.

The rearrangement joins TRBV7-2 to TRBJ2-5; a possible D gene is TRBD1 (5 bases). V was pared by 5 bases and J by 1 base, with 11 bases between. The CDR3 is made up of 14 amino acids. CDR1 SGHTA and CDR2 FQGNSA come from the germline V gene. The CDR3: CASSRGYPQETQYF. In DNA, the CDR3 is TGTGCCAGCAGCAGGGGATACCCCCAAGAGACCCAGTACTTC.

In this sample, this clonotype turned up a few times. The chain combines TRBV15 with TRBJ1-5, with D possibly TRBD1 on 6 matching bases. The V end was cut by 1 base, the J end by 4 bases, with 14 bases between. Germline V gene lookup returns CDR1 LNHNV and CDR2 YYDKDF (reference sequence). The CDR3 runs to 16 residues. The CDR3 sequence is CATSRGQTQGNQPQHF. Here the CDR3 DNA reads TGTGCCACCAGCAGAGGCCAAACTCAGGGGAATCAGCCCCAGCATTTT.

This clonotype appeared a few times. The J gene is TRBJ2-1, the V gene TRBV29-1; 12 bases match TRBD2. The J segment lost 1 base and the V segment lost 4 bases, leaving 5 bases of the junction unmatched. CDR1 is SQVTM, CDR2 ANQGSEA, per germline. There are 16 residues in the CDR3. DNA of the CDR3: TGCAGCGTTGTGACTAGCGGGAGAAATTCCTACAATGAGCAGTTCTTC. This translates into CSVVTSGRNSYNEQFF.

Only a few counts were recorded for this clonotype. The CDR3 bases are TGTGCCAGCAGTCGACCGGGACAGGGGGAGTTTGAGCAGTTCTTC. This sequence encodes CASSRPGQGEFEQFF. The chain joins TRBV7-9 to TRBJ2-1, with 11 bases fitting TRBD1. V lost 6 bases, J lost 9 bases, and 10 bases stayed unmatched. CDR3 size: 15 residues. Germline V CDR1 and CDR2: SEHNR, FQNEAQ (reference sequence).

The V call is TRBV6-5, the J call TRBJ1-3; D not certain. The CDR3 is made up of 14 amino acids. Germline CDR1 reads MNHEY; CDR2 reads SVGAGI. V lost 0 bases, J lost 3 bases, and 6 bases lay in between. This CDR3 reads CASSYSRVGNTIYF. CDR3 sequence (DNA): TGTGCCAGCAGTTACTCCCGGGTTGGAAACACCATATATTTT.

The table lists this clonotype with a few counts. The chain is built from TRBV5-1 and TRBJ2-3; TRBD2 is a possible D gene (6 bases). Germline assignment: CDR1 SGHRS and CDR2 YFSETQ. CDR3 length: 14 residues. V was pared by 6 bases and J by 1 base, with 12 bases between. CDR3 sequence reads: CASKSQRGTDTQYF. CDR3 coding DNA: TGCGCCAGCAAGTCCCAGCGGGGCACAGATACGCAGTATTTT.

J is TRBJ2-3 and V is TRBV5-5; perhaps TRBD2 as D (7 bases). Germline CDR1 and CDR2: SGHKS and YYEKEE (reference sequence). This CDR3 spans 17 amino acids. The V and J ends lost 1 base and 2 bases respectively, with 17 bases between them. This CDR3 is CASSLTGASGPTDTQYF. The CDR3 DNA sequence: TGTGCCAGCAGCTTGACGGGGGCTAGCGGACCCACAGATACGCAGTATTTT.